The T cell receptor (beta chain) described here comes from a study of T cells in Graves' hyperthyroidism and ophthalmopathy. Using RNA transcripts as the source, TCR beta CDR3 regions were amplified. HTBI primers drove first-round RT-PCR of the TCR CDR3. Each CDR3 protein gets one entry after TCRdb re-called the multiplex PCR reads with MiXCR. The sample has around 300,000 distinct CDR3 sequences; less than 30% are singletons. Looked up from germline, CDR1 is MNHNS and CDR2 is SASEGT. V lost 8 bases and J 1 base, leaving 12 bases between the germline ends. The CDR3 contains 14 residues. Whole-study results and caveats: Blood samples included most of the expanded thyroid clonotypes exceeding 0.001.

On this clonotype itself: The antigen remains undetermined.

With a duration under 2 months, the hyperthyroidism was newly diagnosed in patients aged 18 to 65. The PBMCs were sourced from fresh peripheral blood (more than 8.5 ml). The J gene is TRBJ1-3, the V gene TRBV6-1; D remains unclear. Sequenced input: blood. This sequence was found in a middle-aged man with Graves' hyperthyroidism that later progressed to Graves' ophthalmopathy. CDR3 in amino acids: CASSKDGSGNTIYF. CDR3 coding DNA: TGTGCCAGCTCGAAGGACGGATCTGGAAACACCATATATTTT.